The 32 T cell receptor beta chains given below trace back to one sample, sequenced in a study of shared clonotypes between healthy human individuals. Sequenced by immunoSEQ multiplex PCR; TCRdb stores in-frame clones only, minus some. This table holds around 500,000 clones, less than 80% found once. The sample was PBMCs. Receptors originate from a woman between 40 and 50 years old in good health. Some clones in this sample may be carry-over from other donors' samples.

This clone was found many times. The CDR3 protein is CASSSRDNEQYF. CDR3 DNA sequence: TGTGCCAGCAGTTCCCGGGACAACGAGCAGTACTTC. The gene calls are TRBV27 and TRBJ2-7, with D perhaps matching TRBD1 (6 bases). The CDR3 covers 12 residues. In germline, CDR1 is MNHEY, CDR2 SMNVEV (reference sequence). Trimming took 4 bases from V and 5 from J, leaving 9 bases between them.

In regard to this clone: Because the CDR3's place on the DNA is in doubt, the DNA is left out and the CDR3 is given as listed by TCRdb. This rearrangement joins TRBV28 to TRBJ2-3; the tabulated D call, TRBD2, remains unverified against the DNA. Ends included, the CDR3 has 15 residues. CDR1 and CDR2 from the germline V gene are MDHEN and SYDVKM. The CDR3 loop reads CASILGGVGTDTQYF.

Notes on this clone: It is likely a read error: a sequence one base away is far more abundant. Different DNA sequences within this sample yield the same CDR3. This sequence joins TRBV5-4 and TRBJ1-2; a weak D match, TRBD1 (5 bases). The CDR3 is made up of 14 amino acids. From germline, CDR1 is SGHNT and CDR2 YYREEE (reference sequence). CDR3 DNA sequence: TGTGCCAGCAGCTTGCAGGTTGGGGGATACGGCTACACCTTT. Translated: CASSLQVGGYGYTF.

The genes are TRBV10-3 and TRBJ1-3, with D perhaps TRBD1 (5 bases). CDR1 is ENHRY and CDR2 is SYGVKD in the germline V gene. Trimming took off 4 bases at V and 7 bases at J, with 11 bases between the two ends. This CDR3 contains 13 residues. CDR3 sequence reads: CAISGTSGNTIYF. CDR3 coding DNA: TGTGCCATCAGTGGGACCTCAGGGAACACCATATATTTT.

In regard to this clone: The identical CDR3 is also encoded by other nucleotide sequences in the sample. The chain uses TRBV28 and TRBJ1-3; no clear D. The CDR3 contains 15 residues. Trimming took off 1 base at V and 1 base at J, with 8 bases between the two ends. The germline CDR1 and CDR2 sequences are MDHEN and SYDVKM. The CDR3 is CASSLLGFSGNTIYF. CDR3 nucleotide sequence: TGTGCCAGCAGTTTATTAGGGTTTTCTGGAAACACCATATATTTT. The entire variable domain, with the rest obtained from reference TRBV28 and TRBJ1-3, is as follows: DVKVTQSSRYLVKRTGEKVFLECVQDMDHENMFWYRQDPGLGLRLIYFSYDVKMKEKGDIPEGYSVSREKKERFSLILESASTNQTSMYLCASSLLGFSGNTIYFGEGSWLTVV.

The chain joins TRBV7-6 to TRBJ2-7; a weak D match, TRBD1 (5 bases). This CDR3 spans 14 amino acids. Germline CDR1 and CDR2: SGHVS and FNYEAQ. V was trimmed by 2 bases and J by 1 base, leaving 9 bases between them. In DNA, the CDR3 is TGTGCCAGCAGCTTACAGGGTTTGTCCTACGAGCAGTACTTC. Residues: CASSLQGLSYEQYF.

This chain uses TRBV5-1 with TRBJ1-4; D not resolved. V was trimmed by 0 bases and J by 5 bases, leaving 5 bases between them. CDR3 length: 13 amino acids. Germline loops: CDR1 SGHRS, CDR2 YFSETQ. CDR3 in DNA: TGCGCCAGCAGCTTGGGGGAGAATGAAAAACTGTTTTTT. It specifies CASSLGENEKLFF. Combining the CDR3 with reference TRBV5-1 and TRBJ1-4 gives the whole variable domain KAGVTQTPRYLIKTRGQQVTLSCSPISGHRSVSWYQQTPGQGLQFLFEYFSETQRNKGNFPGRFSGRQFSNSRSEMNVSTLELGDSALYLCASSLGENEKLFFGSGTQLSVL.

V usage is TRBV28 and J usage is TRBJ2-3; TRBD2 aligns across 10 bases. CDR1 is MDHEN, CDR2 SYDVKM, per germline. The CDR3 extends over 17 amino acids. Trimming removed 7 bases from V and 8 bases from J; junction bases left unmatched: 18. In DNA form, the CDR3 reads TGTGCCAGCATGCCCGGGACTAGCGTGACCCCAGCTGGTACGCAGTATTTT. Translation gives CASMPGTSVTPAGTQYF.

CDR3 sequence reads: CASSRDRAGGSSYEQYF. CDR3 nucleotides: TGCGCCAGCAGCCGCGACAGGGCTGGCGGAAGCTCCTACGAGCAGTACTTC. The V and J genes are TRBV5-1 and TRBJ2-7; TRBD1 matches at 7 bases. Trimming cost V 4 bases and J 0 bases; bases outside gene matches: 13. This CDR3 is 17 amino acids long. Germline V gene data show CDR1 as SGHRS and CDR2 as YFSETQ.

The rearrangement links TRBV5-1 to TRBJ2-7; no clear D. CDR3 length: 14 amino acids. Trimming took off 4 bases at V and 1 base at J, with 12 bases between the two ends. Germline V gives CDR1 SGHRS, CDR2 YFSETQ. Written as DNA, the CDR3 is TGCGCCAGCAGCCCCATGATGGGTTCCTACGAGCAGTACTTC. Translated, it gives CASSPMMGSYEQYF.

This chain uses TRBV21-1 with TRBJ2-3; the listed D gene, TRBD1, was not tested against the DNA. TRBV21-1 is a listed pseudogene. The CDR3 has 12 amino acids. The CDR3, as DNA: TGTGCCAGCAGGCAAGGGGCAGATACGCAGTATTTT. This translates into CASRQGADTQYF.

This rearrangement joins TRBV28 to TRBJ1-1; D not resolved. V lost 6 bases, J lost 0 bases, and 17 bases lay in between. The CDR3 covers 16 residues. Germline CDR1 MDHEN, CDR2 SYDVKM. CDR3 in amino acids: CASRTSGGHMNTEAFF. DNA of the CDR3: TGTGCCAGCAGGACTAGCGGAGGGCACATGAACACTGAAGCTTTCTTT.

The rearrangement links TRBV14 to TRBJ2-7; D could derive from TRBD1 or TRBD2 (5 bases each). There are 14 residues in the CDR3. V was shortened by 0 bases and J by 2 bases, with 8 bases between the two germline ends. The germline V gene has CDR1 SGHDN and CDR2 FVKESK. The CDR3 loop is CASSQDLGPYEQYF. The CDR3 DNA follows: TGTGCCAGCAGCCAAGATCTGGGACCCTACGAGCAGTACTTC. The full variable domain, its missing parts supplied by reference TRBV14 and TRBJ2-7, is EAGVTQFPSHSVIEKGQTVTLRCDPISGHDNLYWYRRVMGKEIKFLLHFVKESKQDESGMPNNRFLAERTGGTYSTLKVQPAELEDSGVYFCASSQDLGPYEQYFGPGTRLTVT.

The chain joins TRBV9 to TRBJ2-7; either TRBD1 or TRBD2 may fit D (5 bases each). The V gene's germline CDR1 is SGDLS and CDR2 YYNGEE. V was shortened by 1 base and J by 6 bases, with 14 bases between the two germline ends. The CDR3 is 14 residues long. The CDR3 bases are TGTGCCAGCAGCGTATTTTGGGAGCAGGGCGAGCAGTACTTC. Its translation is CASSVFWEQGEQYF.

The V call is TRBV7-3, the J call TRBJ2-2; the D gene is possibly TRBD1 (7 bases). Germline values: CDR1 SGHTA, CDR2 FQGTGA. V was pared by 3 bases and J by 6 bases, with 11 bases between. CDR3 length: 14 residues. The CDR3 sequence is CASSFTGEAGELFF. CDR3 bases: TGTGCCAGCAGCTTTACAGGGGAGGCCGGGGAGCTGTTTTTT.

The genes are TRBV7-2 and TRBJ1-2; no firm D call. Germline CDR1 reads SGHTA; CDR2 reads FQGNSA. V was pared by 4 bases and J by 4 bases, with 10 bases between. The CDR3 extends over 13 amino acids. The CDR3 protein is CASSSYNLYGYTF. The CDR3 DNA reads TGTGCCAGCAGCTCGTACAACCTCTATGGCTACACCTTC.

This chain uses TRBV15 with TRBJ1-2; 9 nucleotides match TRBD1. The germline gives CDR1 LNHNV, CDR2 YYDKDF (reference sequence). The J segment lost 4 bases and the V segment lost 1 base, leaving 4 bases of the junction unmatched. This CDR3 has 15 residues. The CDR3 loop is CATSRAIQGAYGYTF. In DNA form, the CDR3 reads TGTGCCACCAGCAGAGCGATACAGGGGGCCTATGGCTACACCTTC. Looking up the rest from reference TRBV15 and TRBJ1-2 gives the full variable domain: DAMVIQNPRYQVTQFGKPVTLSCSQTLNHNVMYWYQQKSSQAPKLLFHYYDKDFNNEADTPDNFQSRRPNTSFCFLDIRSPGLGDTAMYLCATSRAIQGAYGYTFGSGTRLTVV.

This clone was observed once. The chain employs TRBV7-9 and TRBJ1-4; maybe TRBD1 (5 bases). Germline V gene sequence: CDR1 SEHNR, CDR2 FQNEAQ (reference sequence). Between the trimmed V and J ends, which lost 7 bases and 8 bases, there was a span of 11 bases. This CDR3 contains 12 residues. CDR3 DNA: TGTGCCAGCAACGGGGGGTACGAAAAACTGTTTTTT. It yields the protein CASNGGYEKLFF.

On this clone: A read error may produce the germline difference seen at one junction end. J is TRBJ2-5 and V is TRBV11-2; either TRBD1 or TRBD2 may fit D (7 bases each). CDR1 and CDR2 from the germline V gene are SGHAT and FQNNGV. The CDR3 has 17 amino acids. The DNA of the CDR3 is TGTGCCAGCAGCTCCGGAAGGGGGCGGGAGTACCAAGAGACCCGGTACTTC. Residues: CASSSGRGREYQETRYF.

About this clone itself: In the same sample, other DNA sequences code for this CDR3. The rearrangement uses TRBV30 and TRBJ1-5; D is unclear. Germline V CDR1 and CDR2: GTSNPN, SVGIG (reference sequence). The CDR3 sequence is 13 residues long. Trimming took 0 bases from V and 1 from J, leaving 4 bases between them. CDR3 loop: CAWSVVSNQPQHF. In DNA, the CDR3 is TGTGCCTGGAGTGTGGTAAGCAATCAGCCCCAGCATTTT.

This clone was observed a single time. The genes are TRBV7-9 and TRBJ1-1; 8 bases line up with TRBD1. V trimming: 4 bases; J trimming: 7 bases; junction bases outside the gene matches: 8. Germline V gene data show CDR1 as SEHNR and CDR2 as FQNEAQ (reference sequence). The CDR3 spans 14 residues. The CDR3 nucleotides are TGTGCCAGCAGCTCACATAGTGGACAGGGTGAAGCTTTCTTT. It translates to CASSSHSGQGEAFF.

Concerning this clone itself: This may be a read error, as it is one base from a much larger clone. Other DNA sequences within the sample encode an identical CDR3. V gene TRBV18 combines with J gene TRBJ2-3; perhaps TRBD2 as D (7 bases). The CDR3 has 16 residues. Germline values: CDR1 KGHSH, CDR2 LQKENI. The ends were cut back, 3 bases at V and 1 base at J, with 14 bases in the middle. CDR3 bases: TGTGCCAGCTCACCGCTTACGGGGGGCGGCACAGATACGCAGTATTTT. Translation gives CASSPLTGGGTDTQYF.

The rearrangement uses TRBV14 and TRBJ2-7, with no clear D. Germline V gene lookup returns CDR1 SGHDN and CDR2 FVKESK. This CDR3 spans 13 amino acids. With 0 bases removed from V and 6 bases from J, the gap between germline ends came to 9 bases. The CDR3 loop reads CASSQDTASEQYF. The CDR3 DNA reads TGTGCCAGCAGCCAAGACACAGCTAGCGAGCAGTACTTC.

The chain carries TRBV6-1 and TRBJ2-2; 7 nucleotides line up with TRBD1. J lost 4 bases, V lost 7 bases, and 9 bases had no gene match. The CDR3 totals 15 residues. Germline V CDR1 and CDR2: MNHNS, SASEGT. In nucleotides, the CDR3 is TGTGCCAGCAACAGACAGGGTTCGAGCACCGGGGAGCTGTTTTTT. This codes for CASNRQGSSTGELFF.

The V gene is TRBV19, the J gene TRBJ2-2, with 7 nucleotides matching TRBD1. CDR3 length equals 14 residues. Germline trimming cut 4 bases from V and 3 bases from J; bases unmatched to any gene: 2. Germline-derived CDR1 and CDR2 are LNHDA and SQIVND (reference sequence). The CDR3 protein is CASSTTGDTGELFF. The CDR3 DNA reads TGTGCCAGTAGTACTACAGGGGACACCGGGGAGCTGTTTTTT.

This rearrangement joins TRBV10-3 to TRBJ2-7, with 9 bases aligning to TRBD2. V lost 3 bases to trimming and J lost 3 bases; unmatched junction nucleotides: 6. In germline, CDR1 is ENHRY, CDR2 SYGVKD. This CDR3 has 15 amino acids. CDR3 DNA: TGTGCCATCAGTGACCCGGGACTAGCAATCTACGAGCAGTACTTC. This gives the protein CAISDPGLAIYEQYF.

The CDR3 sequence is CASSQSVLAGKKYF. CDR3 coding DNA: TGTGCCAGCAGCCAATCTGTTCTGGCGGGAAAGAAGTACTTC. The V call is TRBV4-2, the J call TRBJ2-7; tentative D call: TRBD2 (6 bases). The CDR3 spans 14 residues. Deletions cut 2 bases from V and 11 bases from J, with 19 bases between. Germline CDR1 is LGHNA and CDR2 is YNFKEQ.

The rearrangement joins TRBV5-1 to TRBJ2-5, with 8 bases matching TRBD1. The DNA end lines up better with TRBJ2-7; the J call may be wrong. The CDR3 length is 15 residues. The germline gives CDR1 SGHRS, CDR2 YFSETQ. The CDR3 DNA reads TGCGCCAGCAGCCCCCTGGGCAGGGGGCTCGACGAGCAGTACTTC. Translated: CASSPLGRGLDEQYF.

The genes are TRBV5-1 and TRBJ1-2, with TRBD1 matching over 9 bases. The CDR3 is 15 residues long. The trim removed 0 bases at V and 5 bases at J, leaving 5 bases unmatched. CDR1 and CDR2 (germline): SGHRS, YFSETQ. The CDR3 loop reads CASSLEAGQGYGYTF. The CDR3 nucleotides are TGCGCCAGCAGCTTGGAAGCGGGACAGGGATATGGCTACACCTTC. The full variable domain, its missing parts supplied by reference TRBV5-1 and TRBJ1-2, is KAGVTQTPRYLIKTRGQQVTLSCSPISGHRSVSWYQQTPGQGLQFLFEYFSETQRNKGNFPGRFSGRQFSNSRSEMNVSTLELGDSALYLCASSLEAGQGYGYTFGSGTRLTVV.

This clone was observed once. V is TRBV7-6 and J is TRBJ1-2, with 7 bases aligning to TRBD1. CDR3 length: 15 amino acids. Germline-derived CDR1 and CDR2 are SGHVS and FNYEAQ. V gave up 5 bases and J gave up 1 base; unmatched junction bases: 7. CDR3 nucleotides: TGTGCCAGCAGCCCCGGGACAGAAATTAACTATGGCTACACCTTC. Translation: CASSPGTEINYGYTF.

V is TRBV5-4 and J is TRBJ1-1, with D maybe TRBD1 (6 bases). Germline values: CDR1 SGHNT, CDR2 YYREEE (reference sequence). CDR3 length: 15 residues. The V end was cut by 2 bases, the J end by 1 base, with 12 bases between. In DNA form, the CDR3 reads TGTGCCAGCAGCTTACCCGGGACAAGGAACACTGAAGCTTTCTTT. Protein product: CASSLPGTRNTEAFF.

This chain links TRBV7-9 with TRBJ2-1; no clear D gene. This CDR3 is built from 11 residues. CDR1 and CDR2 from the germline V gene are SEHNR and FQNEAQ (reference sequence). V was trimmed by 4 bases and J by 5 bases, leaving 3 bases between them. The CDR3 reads CASSWNNEQFF. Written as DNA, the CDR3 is TGTGCCAGCAGCTGGAACAATGAGCAGTTCTTC.